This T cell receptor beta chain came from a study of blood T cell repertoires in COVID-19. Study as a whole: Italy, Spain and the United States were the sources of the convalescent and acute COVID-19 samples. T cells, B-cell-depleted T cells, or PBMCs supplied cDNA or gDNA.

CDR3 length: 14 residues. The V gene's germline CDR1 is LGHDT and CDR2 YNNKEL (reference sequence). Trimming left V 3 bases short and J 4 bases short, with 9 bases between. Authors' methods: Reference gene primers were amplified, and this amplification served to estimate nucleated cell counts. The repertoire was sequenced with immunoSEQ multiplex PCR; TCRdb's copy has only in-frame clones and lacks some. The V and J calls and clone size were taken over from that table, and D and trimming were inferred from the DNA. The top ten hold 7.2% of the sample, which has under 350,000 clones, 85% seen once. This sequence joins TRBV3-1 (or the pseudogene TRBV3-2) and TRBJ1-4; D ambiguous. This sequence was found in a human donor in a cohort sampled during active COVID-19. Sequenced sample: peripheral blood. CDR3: CASSHGGDNEKLFF. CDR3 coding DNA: TGTGCCAGCAGCCACGGAGGTGATAATGAAAAACTGTTTTTT.